This T cell receptor beta chain was recovered during a study of T cell responses to AZD1222 COVID-19 vaccine. Findings of the study overall: Recipients of AZD1222 seropositive at baseline numbered only 5 to 7. Spike-specific TCR breadth rose after two AZD1222 doses, and depth rose as well. Donor demographics were predominantly white British with a female majority; clonal diversity may be underestimated. A reported finding is that nearly half of spike-specific TCRs target unmutated variant regions.

Sequencing was performed with immunoSEQ multiplex PCR; in TCRdb, only in-frame clones are kept and a portion is missing. The sample contains about 120,000 clones, 80% to 95% of which appear only once. By sample fraction, this clone is medium-sized. Antigen specificity is unknown. Unmatched junction bases numbered 6, after V lost 3 bases and J lost 4 bases. The CDR3 covers 15 residues. Germline V gives CDR1 LNHDA, CDR2 SQIVND (reference sequence). Sequencing was performed on peripheral blood, taken on day 0 of AZD1222 vaccination. The genes are TRBV19 and TRBJ2-1; 7 bases map to TRBD1. The receptor was isolated from an adult in good health. The CDR3 DNA reads as TGTGCCAGTAGTATCCGGGACAGTAGTTACAATGAGCAGTTCTTC. Translated: CASSIRDSSYNEQFF.